One and the same sample provided the 5 T cell receptor beta chains below, sequenced in a study of regulatory T cells in long-lasting Graves disease. Arm-PCR with iRepertoire HTBI primers amplified the CDR3 regions for these TCR beta libraries. Each CDR3 protein gets one entry after TCRdb re-called the multiplex PCR reads with MiXCR. The profile shows 400,000 to 650,000 distinct CDR3 sequences, about 16% of them singletons. Described time point: newly diagnosed GD, antithyroid drugs for less than 3 months. There was RNA extracted from PBMCs, and the TCR library was made from it. A further study also used this sample, focusing on T cells in Graves' hyperthyroidism and ophthalmopathy.

Sequenced material: peripheral blood mononuclear cells (PBMCs), taken at new diagnosis, from a patient treated with antithyroid drugs. These receptors all come from a middle-aged woman with Graves disease.

This clonotype was observed a few times. A much larger clone is a single base away; this may be a read error. The V and J genes are TRBV12-3 or TRBV12-4 and TRBJ2-3; no reliable D call. V was cut by 6 bases and J by 2 bases, with 15 bases left in between. The CDR3 consists of 15 residues. CDR3 nucleotide sequence: TGTGCCAGCAGAGCCTCGGGCATGCTCACAGATACGCAGTATTTT. Translated: CASRASGMLTDTQYF.

This clonotype was observed many times. This chain links TRBV27 with TRBJ1-1; D is ambiguous. The CDR3 loop spans 13 amino acids. V lost 4 bases, J lost 1 base, and 7 bases lay in between. In germline, CDR1 is MNHEY, CDR2 SMNVEV (reference sequence). This CDR3 is CASSSRPNTEAFF. CDR3 nucleotide sequence: TGTGCCAGCAGTTCGAGACCGAACACTGAAGCTTTCTTT.

The V and J genes are TRBV20-1 and TRBJ2-7, with 7 bases aligning to TRBD1. This CDR3 region has 13 residues. V trimming: 5 bases; J trimming: 4 bases; junction bases outside the gene matches: 8. Germline V gives CDR1 DFQATT, CDR2 SNEGSKA (reference sequence). The CDR3 here is CSASGQSTYEQYF. CDR3 nucleotides: TGCAGTGCTTCGGGACAGTCCACTTACGAGCAGTACTTC.

This chain connects TRBV19 to TRBJ1-6; TRBD1 agrees at 7 bases. The CDR3 extends over 16 amino acids. V lost 3 bases, J lost 7 bases, and 9 bases stayed unmatched. Germline V gene sequence: CDR1 LNHDA, CDR2 SQIVND (reference sequence). The CDR3 reads CASSIALTGKNSPLHF. CDR3 DNA: TGTGCCAGTAGTATTGCTTTGACAGGGAAGAATTCACCCCTCCACTTT.

Ten or more counts support this clonotype. The rearrangement joins TRBV20-1 to TRBJ2-7, with D possibly matching TRBD2 (7 bases). The CDR3 runs to 12 residues. Trimming took 8 bases from V and 3 from J, leaving 14 bases between them. Per germline, CDR1 DFQATT and CDR2 SNEGSKA (reference sequence). The CDR3 is CSTGRGGYEQYF. The CDR3 DNA is TGCAGTACGGGGAGGGGGGGCTACGAGCAGTACTTC.